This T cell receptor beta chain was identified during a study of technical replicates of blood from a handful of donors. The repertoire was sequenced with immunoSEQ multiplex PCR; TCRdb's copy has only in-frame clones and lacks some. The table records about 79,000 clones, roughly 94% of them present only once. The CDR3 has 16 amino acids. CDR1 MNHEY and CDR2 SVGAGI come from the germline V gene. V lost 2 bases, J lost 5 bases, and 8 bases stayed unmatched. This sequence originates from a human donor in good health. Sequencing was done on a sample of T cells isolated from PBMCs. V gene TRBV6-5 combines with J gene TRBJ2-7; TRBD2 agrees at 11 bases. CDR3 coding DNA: TGTGCCAGCAGTTACGGCGTAGCGGGGGGGAGGCACGAGCAGTACTTC. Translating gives CASSYGVAGGRHEQYF.